These T cell receptor beta chains were read from a single sample in a study of T cells in Graves' hyperthyroidism and ophthalmopathy. TCRdb re-called the multiplex PCR reads with MiXCR, one entry per CDR3 protein. This sample has 250,000 to 300,000 distinct CDR3 sequences, with about 16% found just once. The sample taken for sequencing was blood. These TCRs come from a woman aged 50 to 65 with Graves' hyperthyroidism that later progressed to Graves' ophthalmopathy. The CDR3 runs from the conserved cysteine through the conserved F or W. Each record gives: V gene, D gene, J gene, clone size, CDR3 DNA, CDR3 protein. D genes are given only for firm matches. The size field is filled for only some rows; it gives once, few, many or a size class.

v_gene: TRBV6-1
d_gene: .
j_gene: TRBJ1-1
abundance: many
CDR3nt: TGTGCCAGCAGCACCCCGGCGGGGATGGGAGAGGATGAAGCTTTCTTT
CDR3aa: CASSTPAGMGEDEAFF

v_gene: TRBV6-1
d_gene: TRBD1
j_gene: TRBJ2-7
abundance: .
CDR3nt: TGTGCCAGCTCTCAATCGACAGGGCTACCCTACGAGCAGTACTTC
CDR3aa: CASSQSTGLPYEQYF

v_gene: TRBV24-1
d_gene: TRBD2
j_gene: TRBJ2-2
abundance: many
CDR3nt: TGTGCCACCAGTGATTCTTTAGCGGGAGGAGCTACCGGGGAGCTGTTTTTT
CDR3aa: CATSDSLAGGATGELFF

v_gene: TRBV10-3
d_gene: .
j_gene: TRBJ2-7
abundance: many
CDR3nt: TGTGCCATCAGTGAGTCTCAGATATACGAGCAGTACTTC
CDR3aa: CAISESQIYEQYF

v_gene: TRBV19
d_gene: TRBD1
j_gene: TRBJ1-5
abundance: few
CDR3nt: TGTGCCAGTAGTATCCCCCGACAGGGGGGTCAGCCCCAGCATTTT
CDR3aa: CASSIPRQGGQPQHF

v_gene: TRBV20-1
d_gene: .
j_gene: TRBJ1-1
abundance: .
CDR3nt: TGCAGTGCTAGATCCCCGACCGCCGGGGGAGGGACTGAAGCTTTCTTT
CDR3aa: CSARSPTAGGGTEAFF

v_gene: TRBV7-9
d_gene: .
j_gene: TRBJ2-7
abundance: many
CDR3nt: TGTGCCAGCAGCCCCCTGGGGCTAGCCTCCTACGAGCAGTACTTC
CDR3aa: CASSPLGLASYEQYF

v_gene: TRBV15
d_gene: .
j_gene: TRBJ2-7
abundance: many
CDR3nt: TGTGCCACCAGCAGAGATCTGCGGACCAACTACGAGCAGTACTTC
CDR3aa: CATSRDLRTNYEQYF

v_gene: TRBV20-1
d_gene: TRBD2
j_gene: TRBJ2-1
abundance: many
CDR3nt: TGCAGTGCTAGTAGCGGGAGGGCCAGGAATGAGCAGTTCTTC
CDR3aa: CSASSGRARNEQFF

v_gene: TRBV28
d_gene: .
j_gene: TRBJ1-1
abundance: many
CDR3nt: TGTGCCAGCAGCACACGGCTTGAAGCTTTCTTT
CDR3aa: CASSTRLEAFF

v_gene: TRBV5-1
d_gene: .
j_gene: TRBJ1-2
abundance: few
CDR3nt: TGCGCCAGCAGCTTGGTGGGGGCGTCTAACTATGGCTACACCTTC
CDR3aa: CASSLVGASNYGYTF

v_gene: TRBV3-1
d_gene: .
j_gene: TRBJ2-7
abundance: many
CDR3nt: TGTGCCAGCAGCCACCAGGGTTACGAGCAGTACTTC
CDR3aa: CASSHQGYEQYF

v_gene: TRBV6-5
d_gene: TRBD2
j_gene: TRBJ2-7
abundance: many
CDR3nt: TGTGCCAGCAGTTACGAGGTAGCGGGAGTATTAGACGACGAGCAGTACTTC
CDR3aa: CASSYEVAGVLDDEQYF

v_gene: TRBV11-1
d_gene: .
j_gene: TRBJ2-5
abundance: many
CDR3nt: TGTGCCAGCAGTGGGGGGTCGAGTGAGACCCAGTACTTC
CDR3aa: CASSGGSSETQYF

v_gene: TRBV20-1
d_gene: .
j_gene: TRBJ2-7
abundance: .
CDR3nt: TGCAGTGCTCAGAGGAGGTCTGGTTACGAGCAGTACTTC
CDR3aa: CSAQRRSGYEQYF

v_gene: TRBV27
d_gene: .
j_gene: TRBJ1-3
abundance: many
CDR3nt: TGTGCCAGCATGGGGAGCTCTGGAAACACCATATATTTT
CDR3aa: CASMGSSGNTIYF

v_gene: TRBV19
d_gene: .
j_gene: TRBJ1-6
abundance: .
CDR3nt: TGTGCCAGTAGTCGGGACCATTATAATTCACCCCTCCACTTT
CDR3aa: CASSRDHYNSPLHF

v_gene: TRBV6-1
d_gene: .
j_gene: TRBJ2-5
abundance: many
CDR3nt: TGTGCCAGCAGGACTGTAGCGGAGGGGGACGGAGAGACCCAGTACTTC
CDR3aa: CASRTVAEGDGETQYF

v_gene: TRBV7-8
d_gene: .
j_gene: TRBJ2-2
abundance: few
CDR3nt: TGTGCCAGCAGCCACCCTGCTCTCTCACCGGATCTGTTTTTT
CDR3aa: CASSHPALSPDLFF

v_gene: TRBV20-1
d_gene: .
j_gene: TRBJ2-1
abundance: many
CDR3nt: TGCAGTGCCCCTAAGTACGACAATTACAATGAGCAGTTCTTC
CDR3aa: CSAPKYDNYNEQFF

v_gene: TRBV30
d_gene: .
j_gene: TRBJ2-1
abundance: many
CDR3nt: TGTGCCTGGAGTGTGGGAGGTGAGCAGTTCTTC
CDR3aa: CAWSVGGEQFF

v_gene: TRBV6-1
d_gene: TRBD2
j_gene: TRBJ2-7
abundance: many
CDR3nt: TGTGCCAGCAGTGGGAAGGGACATCGACTCCCGGGACTAGCGGGCTACCCCTACGAGCAGTACTTC
CDR3aa: CASSGKGHRLPGLAGYPYEQYF

v_gene: TRBV6-5
d_gene: TRBD1
j_gene: TRBJ1-5
abundance: many
CDR3nt: TGTGCCAGCAGTTACGACAGGGGAGTAAGCAATCAGCCCCAGCATTTT
CDR3aa: CASSYDRGVSNQPQHF

v_gene: TRBV7-3
d_gene: .
j_gene: TRBJ2-1
abundance: many
CDR3nt: TGTGCCAGCAGCCCACGGACTGCCTCTAATGAGCAGTTCTTC
CDR3aa: CASSPRTASNEQFF

v_gene: TRBV5-1
d_gene: TRBD2
j_gene: TRBJ2-2
abundance: many
CDR3nt: TGCGCCAGCAGCTGGCTAGCGGGAGTCACCGGGGAGCTGTTTTTT
CDR3aa: CASSWLAGVTGELFF

v_gene: TRBV28
d_gene: .
j_gene: TRBJ2-1
abundance: many
CDR3nt: TGTGCCAGCAGTTTTACACCACCAACAGAGTACAATGAGCAGTTCTTC
CDR3aa: CASSFTPPTEYNEQFF

v_gene: TRBV6-2/TRBV6-3
d_gene: TRBD1
j_gene: TRBJ2-1
abundance: many
CDR3nt: TGTGCCACCCAGCAGGGGGATCCTATCCTCTACAATGAGCAGTTCTTC
CDR3aa: CATQQGDPILYNEQFF

v_gene: TRBV7-3
d_gene: .
j_gene: TRBJ1-2
abundance: many
CDR3nt: TGTGCCAGCAGCCCCGGGCCTCTCGGTGGCTACACCTTC
CDR3aa: CASSPGPLGGYTF

v_gene: TRBV28
d_gene: TRBD1
j_gene: TRBJ1-5
abundance: many
CDR3nt: TGTGCCAGCCGAATTGGGACAGGGGTTAATCAGCCCCAGCATTTT
CDR3aa: CASRIGTGVNQPQHF

v_gene: TRBV7-9
d_gene: TRBD1
j_gene: TRBJ1-1
abundance: many
CDR3nt: TGTGCCAGCAGCTCGTATACACAGGGGGCGACTGAAGCTTTCTTT
CDR3aa: CASSSYTQGATEAFF

v_gene: TRBV4-1
d_gene: .
j_gene: TRBJ2-1
abundance: .
CDR3nt: TGCGCCAGCAGCCAAGATCGGGGGCCCTACAATGAGCAGTTCTTC
CDR3aa: CASSQDRGPYNEQFF

v_gene: TRBV19
d_gene: .
j_gene: TRBJ1-5
abundance: .
CDR3nt: TGTGCCAGTAGCAAAGAGACCCCCAATCAGCCCCAGCATTTT
CDR3aa: CASSKETPNQPQHF

v_gene: TRBV9
d_gene: .
j_gene: TRBJ1-1
abundance: many
CDR3nt: TGCGCCAGCAGCGTAGGGGGGACTGAAGCTTTCTTT
CDR3aa: CASSVGGTEAFF

v_gene: TRBV6-1
d_gene: .
j_gene: TRBJ1-4
abundance: many
CDR3nt: TGTGCCAGCAGTGACGGAGCGGGGGCGCGTGAAAAACTGTTTTTT
CDR3aa: CASSDGAGAREKLFF

v_gene: TRBV24-1
d_gene: .
j_gene: TRBJ2-5
abundance: many
CDR3nt: TGTGCCACCAGTGACTACCCTCAAGAGACCCAGTACTTC
CDR3aa: CATSDYPQETQYF

v_gene: TRBV20-1
d_gene: TRBD2
j_gene: TRBJ2-5
abundance: many
CDR3nt: TGCAGTGCGGACGATAGCGGGAGATTCCAAGAGACCCAGTACTTC
CDR3aa: CSADDSGRFQETQYF

v_gene: TRBV29-1
d_gene: TRBD1
j_gene: TRBJ2-1
abundance: many
CDR3nt: TGCAGCGTAGGGTCGACAGGGATAAACAATGAGCAGTTCTTC
CDR3aa: CSVGSTGINNEQFF

v_gene: TRBV11-2
d_gene: TRBD1
j_gene: TRBJ1-3
abundance: .
CDR3nt: TGTGCCAGCAGCCCAGGGGGTAGGAATTCTCGCTCTGGAAACACCATATATTTT
CDR3aa: CASSPGGRNSRSGNTIYF

v_gene: TRBV30
d_gene: .
j_gene: TRBJ1-5
abundance: many
CDR3nt: TGTGCCTGGAGTCTAAGGGGTAGTCAGCCCCAGCATTTT
CDR3aa: CAWSLRGSQPQHF

v_gene: TRBV28
d_gene: .
j_gene: TRBJ2-5
abundance: many
CDR3nt: TGTGCCAGCAGTTTTTGGCGGCCCCAAGAGACCCAGTACTTC
CDR3aa: CASSFWRPQETQYF

v_gene: TRBV20-1
d_gene: TRBD2
j_gene: TRBJ2-2
abundance: many
CDR3nt: TGCAGTGCTCGTCGGCTAGCGGGAGGGGCCGGGGAGCTGTTTTTT
CDR3aa: CSARRLAGGAGELFF

v_gene: TRBV11-2
d_gene: .
j_gene: TRBJ1-6
abundance: many
CDR3nt: TGTGCCAGCAGCCCTTTCTCCAATTCACCCCTCCACTTT
CDR3aa: CASSPFSNSPLHF

v_gene: TRBV28
d_gene: .
j_gene: TRBJ1-1
abundance: many
CDR3nt: TGTGCCAGCAGTATCAGGGCGAGCACTGAAGCTTTCTTT
CDR3aa: CASSIRASTEAFF

v_gene: TRBV3-1
d_gene: .
j_gene: TRBJ2-1
abundance: many
CDR3nt: TGTGCCAGCAGCCCCGTCGTGGGAGGCGATGAGCAGTTCTTC
CDR3aa: CASSPVVGGDEQFF

v_gene: TRBV28
d_gene: .
j_gene: TRBJ1-3
abundance: few
CDR3nt: TGTGCCAGCAGTCTTACTGGAAACACCATATATTTT
CDR3aa: CASSLTGNTIYF

v_gene: TRBV28
d_gene: .
j_gene: TRBJ1-1
abundance: many
CDR3nt: TGTGCCAGCAGTTTGGTAGGGTTGAGGTACACTGAAGCTTTCTTT
CDR3aa: CASSLVGLRYTEAFF

v_gene: TRBV27
d_gene: .
j_gene: TRBJ1-3
abundance: many
CDR3nt: TGTGCCAGCAGTTTAAGAGGGCCCGGAAACACCATATATTTT
CDR3aa: CASSLRGPGNTIYF

v_gene: TRBV15
d_gene: TRBD2
j_gene: TRBJ2-2
abundance: few
CDR3nt: TGTGCCACCAGCGATCACCGACTAGCGGTTTTGAACACCGGGGAGCTGTTTTTT
CDR3aa: CATSDHRLAVLNTGELFF

v_gene: TRBV20-1
d_gene: .
j_gene: TRBJ2-1
abundance: many
CDR3nt: TGCAGTGCTAGAGTGACCCGGAGAAACAATGAGCAGTTCTTC
CDR3aa: CSARVTRRNNEQFF

v_gene: TRBV28
d_gene: .
j_gene: TRBJ1-5
abundance: many
CDR3nt: TGTGCCGGAAGTTCGGGCAATCAGCCCCAGCATTTT
CDR3aa: CAGSSGNQPQHF

v_gene: TRBV28
d_gene: .
j_gene: TRBJ1-2
abundance: many
CDR3nt: TGTGCCAGCAGTTTGGTAGGGGATGGCTATGGCTACACCTTC
CDR3aa: CASSLVGDGYGYTF

v_gene: TRBV24-1
d_gene: .
j_gene: TRBJ2-3
abundance: few
CDR3nt: TGTGCCACCAGTGATTTACAGGGATTAAGCACAGATACGCAGTATTTT
CDR3aa: CATSDLQGLSTDTQYF

v_gene: TRBV5-6
d_gene: .
j_gene: TRBJ2-5
abundance: .
CDR3nt: TGTGCCAGCAGCTTGGGGCCCGGGGGCGGAGAGACCCAGTACTTC
CDR3aa: CASSLGPGGGETQYF